What follows describes a single TCR beta chain. This clonotype has at least ten counts. What antigen it recognizes has not been identified. No base-level quality is on record; no much larger clone is a single base apart. This record comes from a study of naive and memory T cell subsets listed by TCRdb under 2017. Looking at the study overall: The figure summarizing these samples reported ten or so blood donors, 7 tuberculin skin test biopsies and 3 saline control biopsies. PCR2 was typically a SYBR Green qPCR stopped at a set threshold; low-input samples could instead use end-point PCR (about 6 cycles). As previously described, skin biopsies were taken from tuberculin skin test sites or from saline-injected control sites and processed for RNA extraction. The study at large found these results: The potential sensitivity of the RNA-based method to TCR transcript changes with T cell activation and differentiation was acknowledged. Details of skin biopsy collection and RNA processing were not given in the paper but were referenced to earlier studies. TCR sequences were reportedly obtained from both types of skin biopsy, with many more TCRs found at tuberculin skin test sites. The larger number of TCRs at tuberculin skin test sites was interpreted as T cell infiltration of a delayed type IV hypersensitivity reaction.

The library was built by means of UMI-ligation and nested PCR. Four rounds of PCR, run with the SP2 primer together with nested alpha and beta constant region primers, were used to amplify the ligated cDNA. TCR RNA was reverse transcribed with SuperScript IV using alpha and beta constant region primers for the blood and skin samples. T4 RNA ligase 1 was used to ligate an oligonucleotide containing the Illumina SP2 primer and a UMI to the 3' end of the cDNA. The 12-nucleotide UMI consisted of two random hexamers with an eight-base spacer between the hexamers to prevent hairpin formation. From the second PCR onward, TCR alpha and beta chain libraries were processed separately, and dual indexing was applied for multiplexing. After pooling, the indexed libraries were analyzed by capillary electrophoresis and sequenced on either an Illumina MiSeq or NextSeq. PhiX DNA at roughly 5-7% was spiked into libraries to increase base diversity and improve cluster recognition. In the source study's methods: UMIs were extracted from read 2 by Demultiplexor and combined with the TCR sequence from read 1, and reads were split according to sample indices. V and J genes and V-J junctions were identified by Decombinator, and each TCR was assigned a five-part identifier that included V and J deletions. UMIs were used by Collapsinator to correct sequencing errors and PCR amplification heterogeneity, so that a UMI-based abundance was obtained for each TCR. CDR3Translator turned identifiers into nucleotide sequence, translated that sequence into amino acids, and pulled out CDR3 regions based on terminal motifs. After normalization to the amount of input RNA, error-corrected alpha and beta TCR counts from blood and skin were compared. TCRdb ran its own pipeline on the public reads, namely fastp trimming at Q25 and MiXCR clone calling, and kept in-frame beta chains. Rows matching on CDR3 protein sequence are summarized as one entry with the most common DNA and genes. The V and J calls follow TCRdb's processing rather than the paper's. Within this sample are tens of thousands of distinct CDR3 sequences, with roughly 9.6% of them counted one time only. In total, the top ten clones hold about 4% of the sample.

Sample treatment or condition, as interpreted from the label and publication: skin biopsy from PPD injection site in Mantoux-positive individual. A robust, sensitive protocol for the amplification, sequencing and analysis of TCRs was described in the study, in which 3' ligation of a UMI-containing oligonucleotide to TCR cDNA was used. In individuals with a positive Mantoux test, tuberculin skin test biopsies were taken from sites that had been injected with PPD. Total RNA was treated with RQ1 DNase, without cell sorting, prior to reverse transcription, with an input of 1 to 1000 ng being targeted. Libraries were prepared from skin biopsies and whole blood so that pipeline robustness could be tested in samples in which T cells form a minority population. V trim: 7 bases; J trim: 5 bases; unmatched bases: 10. The CDR3, cysteine through phenylalanine, is 14 amino acids long. Solely the CDR3 DNA is kept, with 42 bases framed from the first base. According to the germline V gene, CDR1 reads MNHNS and CDR2 reads SASEGT.

The material was skin, obtained from a tuberculin skin test site. The TCR sequence derives from an adult in good health. The rearranged chain carries TRBV6-1 and TRBJ1-1; 7 junctional bases match TRBD1. In nucleotides, the sequence is TGTGCCAGCAACACAGACAGGGCGGGAACTGAAGCTTTCTTT. It specifies CASNTDRAGTEAFF.